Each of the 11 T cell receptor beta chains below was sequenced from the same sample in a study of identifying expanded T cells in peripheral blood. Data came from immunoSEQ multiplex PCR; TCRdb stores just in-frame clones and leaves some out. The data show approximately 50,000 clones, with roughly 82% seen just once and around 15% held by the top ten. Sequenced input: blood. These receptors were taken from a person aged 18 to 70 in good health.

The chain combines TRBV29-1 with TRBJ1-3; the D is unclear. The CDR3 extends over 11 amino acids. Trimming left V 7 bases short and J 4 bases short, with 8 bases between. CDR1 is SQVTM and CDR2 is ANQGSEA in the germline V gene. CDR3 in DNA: TGCAGCGGTTTAACAGGAAACACCATATATTTT. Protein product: CSGLTGNTIYF.

The CDR3 here is CASSKQGSPQPQHF. The CDR3, as DNA: TGTGCCAGCAGCAAGCAGGGTTCCCCTCAGCCCCAGCATTTT. The chain uses TRBV2 and TRBJ1-5; the D gene is possibly TRBD1 (5 bases). Germline CDR1 reads SNHLY; CDR2 reads FYNNEI. Trimming removed 6 bases at V and 6 bases at J, with 15 bases between. The CDR3 contains 14 residues.

The CDR3 DNA follows: TGTGCCAGTAGGGCAGGCGGGTCGAGCAATCAGCCCCAGCATTTT. Protein product: CASRAGGSSNQPQHF. The chain has TRBV19 and TRBJ1-5; D remains ambiguous. Trimming stripped 6 bases from V and 1 base from J, with 13 bases between. The CDR3 covers 15 residues. Germline CDR1 is LNHDA and CDR2 is SQIVND (reference sequence).

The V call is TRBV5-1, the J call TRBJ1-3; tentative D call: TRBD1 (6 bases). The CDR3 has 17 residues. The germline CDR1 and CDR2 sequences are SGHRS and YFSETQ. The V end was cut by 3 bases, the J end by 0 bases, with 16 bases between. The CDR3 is CASSYTGISFSGNTIYF. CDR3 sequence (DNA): TGCGCCAGCAGCTATACAGGGATCTCATTCTCTGGAAACACCATATATTTT.

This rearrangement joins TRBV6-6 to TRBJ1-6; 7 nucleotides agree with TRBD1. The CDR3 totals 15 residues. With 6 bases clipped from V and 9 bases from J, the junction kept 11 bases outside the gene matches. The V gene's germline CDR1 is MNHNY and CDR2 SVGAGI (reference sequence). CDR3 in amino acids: CASRGGGRLGSPLHF. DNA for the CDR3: TGTGCCAGCAGGGGAGGGGGCCGGCTGGGTTCACCCCTCCACTTT.

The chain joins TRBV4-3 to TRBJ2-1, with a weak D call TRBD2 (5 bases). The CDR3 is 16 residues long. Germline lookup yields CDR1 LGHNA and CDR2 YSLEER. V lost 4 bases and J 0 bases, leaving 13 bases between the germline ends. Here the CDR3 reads CASSPRLGSSYNEQFF. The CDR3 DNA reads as TGCGCCAGCAGCCCTCGACTTGGGAGCTCCTACAATGAGCAGTTCTTC.

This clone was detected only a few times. CDR3 sequence: CASSLKGFLFGTGETEAFF. In DNA form, the CDR3 reads TGTGCCAGCAGCTTAAAGGGTTTTTTATTCGGGACAGGGGAAACTGAAGCTTTCTTT. The rearrangement joins TRBV7-2 to TRBJ1-1; 10 bases align to TRBD1. The germline V gene encodes CDR1 SGHTA and CDR2 FQGNSA. The ends lost 2 bases at V and 5 bases at J; junction bases unmatched: 17. The CDR3 is made up of 19 amino acids.

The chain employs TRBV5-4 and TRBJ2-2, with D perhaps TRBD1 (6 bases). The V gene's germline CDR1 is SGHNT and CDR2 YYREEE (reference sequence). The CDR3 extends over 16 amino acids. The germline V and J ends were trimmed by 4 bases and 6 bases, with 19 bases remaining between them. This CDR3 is CASSPTLPGAPGELFF. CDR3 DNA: TGTGCCAGCAGCCCGACTCTACCAGGGGCCCCCGGGGAGCTGTTTTTT.

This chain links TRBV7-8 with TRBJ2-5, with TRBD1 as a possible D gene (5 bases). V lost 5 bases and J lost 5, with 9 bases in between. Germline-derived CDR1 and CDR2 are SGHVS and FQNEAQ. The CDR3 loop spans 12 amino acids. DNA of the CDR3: TGTGCCAGCAGCCCTGGGGCGGAGACCCAGTACTTC. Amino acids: CASSPGAETQYF.

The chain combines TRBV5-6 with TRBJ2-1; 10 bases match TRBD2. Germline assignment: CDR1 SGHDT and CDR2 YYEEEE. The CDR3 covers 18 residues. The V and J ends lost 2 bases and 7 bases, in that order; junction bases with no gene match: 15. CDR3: CASSFRTSGFTTRNEQFF. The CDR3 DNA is TGTGCCAGCAGCTTTCGGACTAGCGGATTCACCACGCGTAATGAGCAGTTCTTC.

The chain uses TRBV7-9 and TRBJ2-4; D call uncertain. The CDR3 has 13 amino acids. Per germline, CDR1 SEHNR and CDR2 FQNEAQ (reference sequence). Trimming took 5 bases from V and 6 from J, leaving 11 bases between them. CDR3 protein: CASSVDSVNIQYF. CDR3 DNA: TGTGCCAGCAGCGTAGACTCGGTAAACATTCAGTACTTC. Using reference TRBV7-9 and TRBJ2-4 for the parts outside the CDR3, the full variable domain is DTGVSQNPRHKITKRGQNVTFRCDPISEHNRLYWYRQTLGQGPEFLTYFQNEAQLEKSRLLSDRFSAERPKGSFSTLEIQRTEQGDSAMYLCASSVDSVNIQYFGAGTRLSVL.